This is a list of T cell receptor beta chains from one sample in a study of response to subunit inactivated influenza vaccine. TCRdb re-called the RT-PCR reads with MiXCR, one entry per CDR3 protein. The table lists 290,000 or so distinct CDR3 sequences, approximately 23% of them singletons. The source was PBMCs from blood, collected approximately 22 months after vaccination. The source is a man between 50 and 69 years old who received an inactivated influenza vaccine. The conserved cysteine and the conserved F or W are not part of the CDR3 here.

>TRBJ2-4|TRBV20-1
SAQDWALAKNIQY
>TRBJ2-7|TRBV2
ASSREGSGLYEQY
>TRBJ2-5|TRBV12-3/TRBV12-4
ASSYAKGEEETQY
>TRBJ2-7|TRBV5-1
ASSSQGYFDEQY
>TRBJ1-1|TRBV3-1
ASSRGVYGTEAF
>TRBJ1-1|TRBV28
ASAPPGEKAF
>TRBJ1-1|TRBV14
ASSRTGDMNTEAF
>TRBJ1-4|TRBV4-1
ASGTLGREKLF
>TRBJ2-5|TRBV28
ASSLGAGRRETQY
>TRBJ2-7|TRBV4-2
ASSQARTGGVSEQY
>TRBJ1-5|TRBV20-1
SAVRQGGQPQH
>TRBJ1-2|TRBV3-1
ASSPFSASGYT
>TRBJ1-2|TRBV9
ASSGDPGAQTNHGYT
>TRBJ2-4|TRBV7-2
ASSLVPGNSIQY
>TRBJ1-1|TRBV5-4
ASSFSLGNTEAF
>TRBJ2-3|TRBV14
ASSQGWAASTDTQY
>TRBJ1-6|TRBV4-1
ASSQDGWGNSYNSPLH
>TRBJ1-1|TRBV6-5
ASSYVGSTEAF
>TRBJ1-5|TRBV3-1
ASSLGRDGNQPQH
>TRBJ1-4|TRBV3-1
ASSGGNEKLF
>TRBJ1-4|TRBV4-3
ASSQPGTFNEKLF
>TRBJ1-2|TRBV12-3/TRBV12-4
ASSPRGGEIHGYT
>TRBJ1-5|TRBV20-1
SARGPNQPQH
>TRBJ2-3|TRBV7-7
ASSLAQADTQY
>TRBJ1-2|TRBV28
ASSTWTGTSGYT
>TRBJ2-5|TRBV28
ASSLFTSGAQETQY
>TRBJ2-4|TRBV28
ASSHPIFRAIAKNIQY